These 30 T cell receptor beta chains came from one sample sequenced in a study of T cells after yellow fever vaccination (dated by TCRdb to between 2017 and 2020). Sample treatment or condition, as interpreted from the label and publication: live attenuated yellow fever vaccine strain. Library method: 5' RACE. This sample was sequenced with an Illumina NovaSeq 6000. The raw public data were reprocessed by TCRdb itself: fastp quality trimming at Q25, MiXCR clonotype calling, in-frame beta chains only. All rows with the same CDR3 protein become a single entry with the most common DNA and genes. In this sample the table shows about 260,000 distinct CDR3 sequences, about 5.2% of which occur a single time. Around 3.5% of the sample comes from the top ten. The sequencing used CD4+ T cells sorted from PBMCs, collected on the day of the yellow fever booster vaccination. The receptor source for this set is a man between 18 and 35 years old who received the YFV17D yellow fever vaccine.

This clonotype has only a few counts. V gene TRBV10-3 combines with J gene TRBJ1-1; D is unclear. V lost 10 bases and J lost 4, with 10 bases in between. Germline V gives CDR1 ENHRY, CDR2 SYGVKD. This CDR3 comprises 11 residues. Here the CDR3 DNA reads TGTGCCACGACGGATACCACTGAAGCTTTCTTT. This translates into CATTDTTEAFF.

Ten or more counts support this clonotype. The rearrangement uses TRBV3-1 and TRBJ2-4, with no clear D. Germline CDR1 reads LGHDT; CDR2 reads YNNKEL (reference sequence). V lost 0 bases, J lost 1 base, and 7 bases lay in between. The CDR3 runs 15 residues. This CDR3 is CASSQEGDAKNIQYF. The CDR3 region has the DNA TGTGCCAGCAGCCAAGAAGGAGATGCCAAAAACATTCAGTACTTC.

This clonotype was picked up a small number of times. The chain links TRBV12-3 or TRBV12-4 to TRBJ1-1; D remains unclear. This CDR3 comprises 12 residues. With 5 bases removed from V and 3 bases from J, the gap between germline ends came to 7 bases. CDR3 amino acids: CASSLQYTEAFF. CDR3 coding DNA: TGTGCCAGCAGTCTACAGTACACTGAAGCTTTCTTT.

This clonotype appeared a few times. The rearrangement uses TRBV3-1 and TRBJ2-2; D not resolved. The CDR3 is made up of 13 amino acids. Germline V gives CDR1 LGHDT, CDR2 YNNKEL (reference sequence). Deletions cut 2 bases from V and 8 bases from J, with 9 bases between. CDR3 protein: CASSQFQPGELFF. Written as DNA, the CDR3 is TGTGCCAGCAGCCAATTCCAGCCTGGGGAGCTGTTTTTT.

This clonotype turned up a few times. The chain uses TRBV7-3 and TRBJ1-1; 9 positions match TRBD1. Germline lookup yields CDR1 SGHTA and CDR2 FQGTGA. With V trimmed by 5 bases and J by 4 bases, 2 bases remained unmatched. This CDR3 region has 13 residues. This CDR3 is CASSTQGATEAFF. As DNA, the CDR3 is TGTGCCAGCAGCACACAGGGGGCCACTGAAGCTTTCTTT. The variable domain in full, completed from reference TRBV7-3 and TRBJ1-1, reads GAGVSQTPSNKVTEKGKYVELRCDPISGHTALYWYRQSLGQGPEFLIYFQGTGAADDSGLPNDRFFAVRPEGSVSTLKIQRTERGDSAVYLCASSTQGATEAFFGQGTRLTVV.

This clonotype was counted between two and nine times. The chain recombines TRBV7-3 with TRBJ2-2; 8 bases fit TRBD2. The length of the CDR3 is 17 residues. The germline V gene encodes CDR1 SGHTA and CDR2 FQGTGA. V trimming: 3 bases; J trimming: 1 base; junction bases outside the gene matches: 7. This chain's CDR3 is CASSFQAGLGNTGELFF. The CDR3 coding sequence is TGTGCCAGCAGCTTTCAAGCGGGACTAGGGAACACCGGGGAGCTGTTTTTT.

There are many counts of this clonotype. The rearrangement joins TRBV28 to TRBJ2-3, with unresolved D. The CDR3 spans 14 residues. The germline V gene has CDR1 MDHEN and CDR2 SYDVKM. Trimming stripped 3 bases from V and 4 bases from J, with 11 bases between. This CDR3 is CASSLSLLADTQYF. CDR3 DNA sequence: TGTGCCAGCAGTTTGAGCCTCCTGGCAGATACGCAGTATTTT.

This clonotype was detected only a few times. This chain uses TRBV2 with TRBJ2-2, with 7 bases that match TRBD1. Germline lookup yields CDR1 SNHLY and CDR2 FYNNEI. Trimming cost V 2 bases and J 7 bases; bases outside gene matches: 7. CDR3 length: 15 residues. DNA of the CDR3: TGTGCCAGCAGTGAAAACAGGGGCGGATACGGGGAGCTGTTTTTT. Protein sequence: CASSENRGGYGELFF.

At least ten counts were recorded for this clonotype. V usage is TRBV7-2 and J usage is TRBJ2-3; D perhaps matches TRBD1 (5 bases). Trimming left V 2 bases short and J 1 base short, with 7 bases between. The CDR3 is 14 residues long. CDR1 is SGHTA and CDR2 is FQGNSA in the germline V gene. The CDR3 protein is CASSLTQGTDTQYF. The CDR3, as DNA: TGTGCCAGCAGCTTAACACAGGGCACAGATACGCAGTATTTT.

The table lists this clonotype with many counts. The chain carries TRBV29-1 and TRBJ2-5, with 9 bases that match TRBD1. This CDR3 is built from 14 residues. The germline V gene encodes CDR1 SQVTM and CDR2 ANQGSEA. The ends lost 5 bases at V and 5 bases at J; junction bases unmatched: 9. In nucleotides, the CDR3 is TGCAGCGTTTCCCGTACAGGGGGCGCGGAGACCCAGTACTTC. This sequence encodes CSVSRTGGAETQYF.

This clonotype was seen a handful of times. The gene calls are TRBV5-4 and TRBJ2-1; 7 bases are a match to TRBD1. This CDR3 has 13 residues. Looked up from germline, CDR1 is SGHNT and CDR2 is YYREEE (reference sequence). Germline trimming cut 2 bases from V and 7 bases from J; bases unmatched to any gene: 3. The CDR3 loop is CASSFDRANEQFF. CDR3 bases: TGTGCCAGCAGCTTCGACAGGGCTAATGAGCAGTTCTTC.

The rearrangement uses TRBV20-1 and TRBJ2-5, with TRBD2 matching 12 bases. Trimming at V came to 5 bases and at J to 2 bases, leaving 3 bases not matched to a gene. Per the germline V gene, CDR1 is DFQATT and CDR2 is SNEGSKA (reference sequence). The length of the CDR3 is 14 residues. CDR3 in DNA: TGCAGTGCTGGCCTAGCGGGGGGGCAAGAGACCCAGTACTTC. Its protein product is CSAGLAGGQETQYF.

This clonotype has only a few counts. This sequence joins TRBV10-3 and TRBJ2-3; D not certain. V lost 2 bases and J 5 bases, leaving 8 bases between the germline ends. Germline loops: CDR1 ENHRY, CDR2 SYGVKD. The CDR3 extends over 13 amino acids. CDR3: CAISEAKGDTQYF. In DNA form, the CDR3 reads TGTGCCATCAGTGAGGCCAAGGGAGATACGCAGTATTTT.

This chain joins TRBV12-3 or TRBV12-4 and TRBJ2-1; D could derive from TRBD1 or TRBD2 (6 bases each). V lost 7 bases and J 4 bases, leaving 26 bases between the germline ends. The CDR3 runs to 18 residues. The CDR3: CASIKGKGGRSTYNEQFF. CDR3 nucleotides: TGTGCCAGCATAAAAGGGAAGGGGGGACGGAGTACTTACAATGAGCAGTTCTTC.

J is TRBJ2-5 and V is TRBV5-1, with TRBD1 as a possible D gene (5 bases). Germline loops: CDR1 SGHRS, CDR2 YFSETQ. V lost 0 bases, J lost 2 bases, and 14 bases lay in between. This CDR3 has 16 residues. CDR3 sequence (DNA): TGCGCCAGCAGCTTGGAACCGCCCAGGGTACAAGAGACCCAGTACTTC. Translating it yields CASSLEPPRVQETQYF.

The DNA for the CDR3 is TGTGCCAGCAGCTTCACACTGGGGGACGGCTACACCTTC. It translates to CASSFTLGDGYTF. This chain links TRBV28 with TRBJ1-2; D might be TRBD1 (5 bases). With 6 bases removed from V and 8 bases from J, the gap between germline ends came to 16 bases. This CDR3 has 13 residues. Germline V gene sequence: CDR1 MDHEN, CDR2 SYDVKM.

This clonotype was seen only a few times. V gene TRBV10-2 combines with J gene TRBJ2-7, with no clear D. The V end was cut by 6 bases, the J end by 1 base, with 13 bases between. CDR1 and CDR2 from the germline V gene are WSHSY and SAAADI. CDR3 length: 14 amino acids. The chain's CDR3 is CASRTLTNSYEQYF. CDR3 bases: TGCGCCAGCAGGACGCTAACCAATTCCTACGAGCAGTACTTC.

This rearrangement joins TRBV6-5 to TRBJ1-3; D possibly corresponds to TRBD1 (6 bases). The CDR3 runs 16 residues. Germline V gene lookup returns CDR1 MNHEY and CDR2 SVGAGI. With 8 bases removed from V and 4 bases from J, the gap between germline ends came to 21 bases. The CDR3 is CASRRTGHGVGNTIYF. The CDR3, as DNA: TGTGCCAGCCGGCGGACGGGACACGGGGTCGGAAACACCATATATTTT.

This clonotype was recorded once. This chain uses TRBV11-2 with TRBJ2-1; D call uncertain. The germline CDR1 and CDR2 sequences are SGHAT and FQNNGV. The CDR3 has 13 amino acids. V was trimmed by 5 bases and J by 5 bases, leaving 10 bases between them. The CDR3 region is CASSPEPDNEQFF. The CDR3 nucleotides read TGTGCCAGCAGCCCCGAGCCAGACAATGAGCAGTTCTTC.

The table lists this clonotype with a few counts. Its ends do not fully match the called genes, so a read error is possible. In DNA form, the CDR3 reads TGTGCCAGCAATTTAGACCAAGCGGGAAGCACAGATACGCAGTATTTT. As protein: CASNLDQAGSTDTQYF. The V and J genes are TRBV12-3 or TRBV12-4 and TRBJ2-3; TRBD2 matches 7 bases. This CDR3 has 16 residues.

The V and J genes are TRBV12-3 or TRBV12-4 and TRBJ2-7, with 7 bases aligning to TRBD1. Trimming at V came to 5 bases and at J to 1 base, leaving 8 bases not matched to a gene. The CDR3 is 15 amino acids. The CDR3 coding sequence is TGTGCCAGCAGTGACTGCCAGGGGGTGTCCTACGAGCAGTACGTC. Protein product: CASSDCQGVSYEQYV.

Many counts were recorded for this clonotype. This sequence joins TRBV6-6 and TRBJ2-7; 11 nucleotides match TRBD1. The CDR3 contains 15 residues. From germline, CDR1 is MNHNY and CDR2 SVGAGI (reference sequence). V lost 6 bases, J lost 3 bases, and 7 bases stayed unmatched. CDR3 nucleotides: TGTGCCAGCAGGCCCGGACAGGGGGCCTACTACGAGCAGTACGTC. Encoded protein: CASRPGQGAYYEQYV.

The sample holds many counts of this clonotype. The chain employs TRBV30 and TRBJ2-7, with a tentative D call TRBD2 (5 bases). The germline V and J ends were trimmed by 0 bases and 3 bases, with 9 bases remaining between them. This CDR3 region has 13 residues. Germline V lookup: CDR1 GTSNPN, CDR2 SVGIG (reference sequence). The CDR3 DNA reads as TGTGCCTGGAGTGTACAAGGAGGCTACGAGCAGTACTTC. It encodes CAWSVQGGYEQYF.

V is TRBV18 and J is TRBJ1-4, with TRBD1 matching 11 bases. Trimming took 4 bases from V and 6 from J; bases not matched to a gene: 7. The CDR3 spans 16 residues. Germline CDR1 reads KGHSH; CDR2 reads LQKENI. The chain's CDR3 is CASSQYRDRGDEKLFF. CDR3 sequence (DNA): TGTGCCAGCTCACAGTACCGGGACAGGGGGGATGAAAAACTGTTTTTT.

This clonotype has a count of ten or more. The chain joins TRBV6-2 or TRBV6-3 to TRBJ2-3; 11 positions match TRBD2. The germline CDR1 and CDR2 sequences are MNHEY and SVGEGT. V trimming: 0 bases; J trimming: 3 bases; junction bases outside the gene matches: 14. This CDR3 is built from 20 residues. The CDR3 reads CASSYSTSGATPRGTDTQYF. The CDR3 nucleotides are TGTGCCAGCAGTTACTCGACTAGCGGGGCGACCCCCAGAGGGACAGATACGCAGTATTTT.

The CDR3 coding sequence is TGTGCCACCGGGCGGGGGGGGTACGAGCAGTACTTC. Amino acids: CATGRGGYEQYF. V gene TRBV6-5 combines with J gene TRBJ2-7; 9 nucleotides match TRBD2. This CDR3 region has 12 residues. Germline trimming cut 10 bases from V and 4 bases from J; bases unmatched to any gene: 5. The germline V gene encodes CDR1 MNHEY and CDR2 SVGAGI.

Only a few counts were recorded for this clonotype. The CDR3 loop reads CASSEGPMWGYTF. The CDR3 DNA is TGTGCCAGCAGTGAAGGACCGATGTGGGGCTACACCTTC. The chain has TRBV6-1 and TRBJ1-2; D is undetermined. From germline, CDR1 is MNHNS and CDR2 SASEGT. CDR3 length: 13 amino acids. The V and J ends lost 1 base and 8 bases respectively, with 11 bases between them.

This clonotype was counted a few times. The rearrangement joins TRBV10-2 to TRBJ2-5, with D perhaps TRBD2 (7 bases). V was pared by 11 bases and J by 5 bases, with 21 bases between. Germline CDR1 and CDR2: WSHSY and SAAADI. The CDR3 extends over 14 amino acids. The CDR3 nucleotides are TGCGCCGCAGCATGGGCGGGGGCAGAGGAGACCCAGTACTTC. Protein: CAAAWAGAEETQYF.

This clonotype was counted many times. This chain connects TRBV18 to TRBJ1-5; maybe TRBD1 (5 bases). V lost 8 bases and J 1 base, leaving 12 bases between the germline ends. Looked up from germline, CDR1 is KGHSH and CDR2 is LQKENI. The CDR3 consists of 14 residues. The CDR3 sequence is CASSPRDSNQPQHF. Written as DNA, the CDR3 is TGTGCCAGCAGCCCCCGGGACAGCAATCAGCCCCAGCATTTT.

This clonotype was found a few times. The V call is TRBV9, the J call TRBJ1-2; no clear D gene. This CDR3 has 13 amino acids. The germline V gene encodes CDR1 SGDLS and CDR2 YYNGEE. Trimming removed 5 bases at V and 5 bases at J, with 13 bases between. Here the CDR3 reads CASRKNDGYGYTF. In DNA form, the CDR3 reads TGTGCCAGCAGGAAGAACGACGGGTATGGCTACACCTTC. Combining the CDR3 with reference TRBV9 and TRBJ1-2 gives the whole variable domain DSGVTQTPKHLITATGQRVTLRCSPRSGDLSVYWYQQSLDQGLQFLIQYYNGEERAKGNILERFSAQQFPDLHSELNLSSLELGDSALYFCASRKNDGYGYTFGSGTRLTVV.